These 23 T cell receptor beta chains were sequenced from one sample in a study of blood T cell repertoires in COVID-19 (dated by TCRdb to 2018 to 2020). Library preparation used the immunoSEQ multiplex PCR assay. TCRdb obtained this table from immuneACCESS and retained in-frame rearrangements with V and J assigned. These tables miss some clones; where compared with another copy, unresolved V genes account for less than half of the shortfall, and the remainder is unexplained. This sample holds about 200,000 clones; roughly 85% were observed only once. The top ten hold about 4.1% of the sample. The sample consisted of PBMCs or T cells enriched from blood (not recorded which). All receptors come from a woman in her 40s with acute COVID-19.

The chain is built from TRBV18 and TRBJ2-5, with D possibly matching TRBD2 (6 bases). The germline V gene has CDR1 KGHSH and CDR2 LQKENI. The CDR3 covers 13 residues. With 6 bases removed from V and 7 bases from J, the gap between germline ends came to 15 bases. The CDR3 spells CASSPQVGGTQYF. The CDR3 nucleotides are TGTGCCAGCTCCCCGCAAGTGGGGGGGACCCAGTACTTC. The entire variable domain, with the rest obtained from reference TRBV18 and TRBJ2-5, is as follows: NAGVMQNPRHLVRRRGQEARLRCSPMKGHSHVYWYRQLPEEGLKFMVYLQKENIIDESGMPKERFSAEFPKEGPSILRIQQVVRGDSAAYFCASSPQVGGTQYFGPGTRLLVL.

The rearrangement uses TRBV6-5 and TRBJ2-5, with D possibly matching TRBD2 (5 bases). CDR1 is MNHEY, CDR2 SVGAGI, per germline. The ends were cut back, 9 bases at V and 7 bases at J, with 15 bases in the middle. This CDR3 is 12 amino acids long. The CDR3 spells CASTTGLVTQYF. CDR3 DNA sequence: TGTGCCAGTACTACCGGACTGGTGACCCAGTACTTC.

The CDR3 loop is CASSMGQDTEAFF. Here the CDR3 DNA reads TGTGCCAGCAGCATGGGACAGGACACTGAAGCTTTCTTT. The chain joins TRBV6-2 or TRBV6-3 to TRBJ1-1, with TRBD1 identical over 8 bases. CDR1 and CDR2 (germline): MNHEY, SVGEGT. V was clipped by 6 bases and J by 3 bases; unmatched bases: 3. CDR3 size: 13 residues.

This chain uses TRBV28 with TRBJ2-7; 9 bases match TRBD1. Germline V gene data show CDR1 as MDHEN and CDR2 as SYDVKM. This CDR3 contains 15 residues. V was clipped by 10 bases and J by 5 bases; unmatched bases: 15. CDR3 in amino acids: CAISSDGTGFHEQYF. DNA for the CDR3: TGTGCCATCAGCTCGGACGGGACAGGGTTCCACGAGCAGTACTTC.

This chain joins TRBV7-2 and TRBJ1-5; 7 bases align to TRBD1. The CDR3 length is 13 residues. V shed 4 bases, J shed 5 bases, and the junction held 2 bases outside the gene matches. Germline V gene lookup returns CDR1 SGHTA and CDR2 FQGNSA. For the CDR3, the DNA is TGTGCCAGCAGCTACAGGGGCGATCAGCCCCAGCATTTT. It specifies CASSYRGDQPQHF.

The V and J genes are TRBV19 and TRBJ2-7, with 7 bases fitting TRBD1. Germline V gives CDR1 LNHDA, CDR2 SQIVND (reference sequence). After removal of 1 base from V and 4 bases from J, the junction contained 7 bases not matched to a gene. The CDR3 has 15 amino acids. CDR3 bases: TGTGCCAGTAGTATAGGGGCAGGGGGAGCTTACGAGCAGTACTTC. Encoded protein: CASSIGAGGAYEQYF.

J is TRBJ2-5 and V is TRBV7-9, with a weak D call TRBD2 (5 bases). CDR3 size: 15 residues. V was shortened by 0 bases and J by 1 base, with 9 bases between the two germline ends. Per germline, CDR1 SEHNR and CDR2 FQNEAQ (reference sequence). CDR3 nucleotides: TGTGCCAGCAGCTTAGCGCCAAGCGGCCAAGAGACCCAGTACTTC. Protein sequence: CASSLAPSGQETQYF. Filled out from reference TRBV7-9 and TRBJ2-5, the complete variable domain reads DTGVSQNPRHKITKRGQNVTFRCDPISEHNRLYWYRQTLGQGPEFLTYFQNEAQLEKSRLLSDRFSAERPKGSFSTLEIQRTEQGDSAMYLCASSLAPSGQETQYFGPGTRLLVL.

This rearrangement joins TRBV11-2 to TRBJ1-4; weak D call: TRBD1 (5 bases). CDR1 is SGHAT and CDR2 is FQNNGV in the germline V gene. CDR3 length: 15 residues. Trimming left V 5 bases short and J 6 bases short, with 16 bases between. The CDR3 loop is CASSRSGRVYEKLFF. CDR3 bases: TGTGCCAGCAGCAGAAGTGGCAGGGTTTATGAAAAACTGTTTTTT.

CDR3 nucleotide sequence: TGTGCCAGCAGCCAAGCTCCGACTAGCGGGGCCTACGAGCAGTACTTC. Protein sequence: CASSQAPTSGAYEQYF. The genes are TRBV4-2 and TRBJ2-7; 11 bases line up with TRBD2. Trimming at V came to 1 base and at J to 2 bases, leaving 4 bases not matched to a gene. The CDR3 covers 16 residues. In germline, CDR1 is LGHNA, CDR2 YNFKEQ.

This clone was seen more than once but under ten times. The chain employs TRBV28 and TRBJ1-6; D remains unclear. Trimming left V 5 bases short and J 10 bases short, with 18 bases between. The CDR3 loop spans 15 amino acids. Germline-derived CDR1 and CDR2 are MDHEN and SYDVKM. DNA of the CDR3: TGTGCCAGCAGTCCCCGGGAAGGCCAATCCTCACCCCTCCACTTT. Amino acids: CASSPREGQSSPLHF.

The chain employs TRBV2 and TRBJ2-3; no reliable D call. In germline, CDR1 is SNHLY, CDR2 FYNNEI. V was cut by 1 base and J by 5 bases, with 4 bases left in between. The length of the CDR3 is 12 residues. The DNA for the CDR3 is TGTGCCAGCAGTGAAGAGAGAGATACGCAGTATTTT. Amino acids: CASSEERDTQYF.

V usage is TRBV19 and J usage is TRBJ2-1; 10 nucleotides line up with TRBD2. V lost 6 bases, J lost 8 bases, and 10 bases stayed unmatched. From germline, CDR1 is LNHDA and CDR2 SQIVND (reference sequence). This CDR3 comprises 15 residues. The CDR3 DNA follows: TGTGCCAGTAGCCCTCGGACTAGCGGTCGGTATGAGCAGTTCTTC. It specifies CASSPRTSGRYEQFF.

This chain connects TRBV6-2 or TRBV6-3 to TRBJ1-5, with 12 bases matching TRBD1. Germline lookup yields CDR1 MNHEY and CDR2 SVGEGT. The trim removed 5 bases at V and 0 bases at J, leaving 8 bases unmatched. This CDR3 comprises 18 residues. CDR3 residues: CASSRPGQGAHSNQPQHF. DNA of the CDR3: TGTGCCAGCAGTCGGCCGGGACAGGGGGCGCATAGCAATCAGCCCCAGCATTTT.

The chain is built from TRBV28 and TRBJ2-7, with 12 bases fitting TRBD2. Trimming removed 3 bases from V and 4 bases from J; junction bases left unmatched: 4. This CDR3 is 15 amino acids long. Looked up from germline, CDR1 is MDHEN and CDR2 is SYDVKM. CDR3: CASSFGLAGKYEQYF. CDR3 bases: TGTGCCAGCAGTTTTGGACTAGCGGGAAAATACGAGCAGTACTTC.

The chain employs TRBV5-8 and TRBJ2-1; D ambiguous. Germline V gene sequence: CDR1 SGHTS, CDR2 YDEGEE. The V end was cut by 4 bases, the J end by 0 bases, with 17 bases between. This CDR3 has 17 amino acids. The CDR3 protein is CASSRGRPQSSYNEQFF. The CDR3 nucleotides read TGTGCCAGCAGCCGAGGCCGACCCCAATCCTCCTACAATGAGCAGTTCTTC.

The chain couples TRBV28 to TRBJ2-1; no definite D call. CDR3 length: 12 residues. Germline V gene data show CDR1 as MDHEN and CDR2 as SYDVKM. The V end lost 6 bases, the J end lost 12 bases, and 15 bases lay between the germline ends. This CDR3 is CASSQNRGVQFF. The CDR3 nucleotides are TGTGCCAGCAGCCAAAATCGAGGAGTGCAGTTCTTC.

The CDR3 region has the DNA TGTGCCTGGGGGGAGGGAGAGACCCAGTACTTC. This translates into CAWGEGETQYF. The V gene is TRBV30, the J gene TRBJ2-5, with 7 positions matching TRBD2. V dropped 5 bases and J dropped 4; count of bases not matched to a gene: 1. The CDR3 runs 11 residues. Germline values: CDR1 GTSNPN, CDR2 SVGIG (reference sequence).

V usage is TRBV5-1 and J usage is TRBJ1-4; TRBD1 might be the D (6 bases). This CDR3 is 17 amino acids long. In germline, CDR1 is SGHRS, CDR2 YFSETQ. The V and J ends lost 0 bases and 4 bases respectively, with 16 bases between them. Here the CDR3 DNA reads TGCGCCAGCAGCTTGGAAGGCAGGGGTCAAGTTAATGAAAAACTGTTTTTT. Translation gives CASSLEGRGQVNEKLFF.

The V gene is TRBV9, the J gene TRBJ2-1, with a possible D match to TRBD1 (5 bases). Deletions cut 0 bases from V and 5 bases from J, with 9 bases between. Germline CDR1 SGDLS, CDR2 YYNGEE. There are 14 residues in the CDR3. CDR3 DNA: TGTGCCAGCAGCGTAGCTGGGGCTAACAATGAGCAGTTCTTC. It codes for CASSVAGANNEQFF.

This chain uses TRBV6-5 with TRBJ2-7, with D unclear. V lost 7 bases and J lost 0, with 10 bases in between. Looked up from germline, CDR1 is MNHEY and CDR2 is SVGAGI. This CDR3 is 13 amino acids long. The CDR3 loop is CASKLDSSYEQYF. DNA for the CDR3: TGTGCCAGCAAACTCGACTCCTCCTACGAGCAGTACTTC.

The CDR3, as DNA: TGTGCCAGCAGTCCCGACCGGACAGGGCCAAATTCACCCCTCCACTTT. It is translated as CASSPDRTGPNSPLHF. The chain combines TRBV27 with TRBJ1-6; 8 nucleotides agree with TRBD1. The CDR3 is 16 residues long. With 5 bases clipped from V and 7 bases from J, the junction kept 10 bases outside the gene matches. In germline, CDR1 is MNHEY, CDR2 SMNVEV (reference sequence).

V and J are TRBV7-6 and TRBJ2-1; 8 bases line up with TRBD2. The germline CDR1 and CDR2 sequences are SGHVS and FNYEAQ. The CDR3 is 17 amino acids. The trim removed 5 bases at V and 1 base at J, leaving 10 bases unmatched. CDR3 region: CASSAEAGEPSYNEQFF. DNA for the CDR3: TGTGCCAGCAGCGCAGAAGCGGGAGAACCTTCCTACAATGAGCAGTTCTTC.

The CDR3 bases are TGTGCCAGCAGCCATTACGGCACAGGTCCCCAAGAGACCCAGTACTTC. Its translation is CASSHYGTGPQETQYF. This chain joins TRBV11-2 and TRBJ2-5; the D gene is possibly TRBD1 (5 bases). Per germline, CDR1 SGHAT and CDR2 FQNNGV. The CDR3 spans 16 residues. V lost 5 bases and J 1 base, leaving 17 bases between the germline ends.